The clone carrying this T cell receptor (beta chain) was counted a few times. This entry belongs to a study of identical twins. In TCRdb, the 5' RACE reads were re-called with MiXCR into one record per CDR3 protein. The sample includes fewer than 900,000 distinct CDR3 sequences, about 20% of them seen just once. The data were also submitted as part of a second study, on T cells expressing NK-cell markers.

The TCR sequence derives from a woman in her late teens or twenties in good health. Sequencing was carried out using PBMCs.

CDR3 nucleotides: TGCAGCGCTACGCCGGACGGAAACAACTATGGCTACACCTTC. This codes for CSATPDGNNYGYTF. V usage is TRBV29-1 and J usage is TRBJ1-2; D gene unclear. V dropped 7 bases and J dropped 2 bases, with 17 bases sitting between them. The CDR3 contains 14 residues. Per germline, CDR1 SQVTM and CDR2 ANQGSEA.